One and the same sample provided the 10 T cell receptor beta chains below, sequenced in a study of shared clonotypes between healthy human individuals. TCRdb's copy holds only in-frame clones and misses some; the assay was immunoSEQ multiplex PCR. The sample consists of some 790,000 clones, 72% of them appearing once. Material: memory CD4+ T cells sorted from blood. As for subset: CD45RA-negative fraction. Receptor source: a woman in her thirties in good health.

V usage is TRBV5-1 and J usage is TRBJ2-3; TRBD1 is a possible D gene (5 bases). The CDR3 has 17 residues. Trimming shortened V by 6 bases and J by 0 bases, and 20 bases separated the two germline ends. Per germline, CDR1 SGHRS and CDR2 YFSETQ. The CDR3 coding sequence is TGCGCCAGCAAGAAGGACAAACGACTTCTTAGCACAGATACGCAGTATTTT. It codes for CASKKDKRLLSTDTQYF.

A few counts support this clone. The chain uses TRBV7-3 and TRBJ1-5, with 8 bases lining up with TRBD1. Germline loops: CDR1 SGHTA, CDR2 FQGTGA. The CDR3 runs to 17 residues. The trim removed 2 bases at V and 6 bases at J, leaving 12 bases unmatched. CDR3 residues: CASSLVSRQGAGQPQHF. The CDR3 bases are TGTGCCAGCAGCTTAGTGAGCCGGCAGGGGGCGGGTCAGCCCCAGCATTTT. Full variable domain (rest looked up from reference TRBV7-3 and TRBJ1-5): GAGVSQTPSNKVTEKGKYVELRCDPISGHTALYWYRQSLGQGPEFLIYFQGTGAADDSGLPNDRFFAVRPEGSVSTLKIQRTERGDSAVYLCASSLVSRQGAGQPQHFGDGTRLSIL.

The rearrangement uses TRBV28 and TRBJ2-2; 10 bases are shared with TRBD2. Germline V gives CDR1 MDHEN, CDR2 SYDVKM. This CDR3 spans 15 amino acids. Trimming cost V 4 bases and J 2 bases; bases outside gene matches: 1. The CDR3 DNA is TGTGCCAGCAGTTCTAGCGGGAGTAACACCGGGGAGCTGTTTTTT. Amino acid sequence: CASSSSGSNTGELFF. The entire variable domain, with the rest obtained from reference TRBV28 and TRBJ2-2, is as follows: DVKVTQSSRYLVKRTGEKVFLECVQDMDHENMFWYRQDPGLGLRLIYFSYDVKMKEKGDIPEGYSVSREKKERFSLILESASTNQTSMYLCASSSSGSNTGELFFGEGSRLTVL.

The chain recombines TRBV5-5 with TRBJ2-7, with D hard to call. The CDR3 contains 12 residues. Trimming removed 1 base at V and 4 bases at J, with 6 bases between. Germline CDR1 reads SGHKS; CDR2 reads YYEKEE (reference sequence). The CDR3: CASSLSAYEQYF. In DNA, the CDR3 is TGTGCCAGCAGCTTGTCGGCTTACGAGCAGTACTTC.

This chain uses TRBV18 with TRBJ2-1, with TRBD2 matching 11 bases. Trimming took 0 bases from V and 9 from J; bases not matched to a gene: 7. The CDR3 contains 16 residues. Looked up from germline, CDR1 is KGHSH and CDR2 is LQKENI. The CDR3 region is CASSPPIAGGLGEQFF. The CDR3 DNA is TGTGCCAGCTCACCACCGATAGCGGGAGGGCTGGGTGAGCAGTTCTTC.

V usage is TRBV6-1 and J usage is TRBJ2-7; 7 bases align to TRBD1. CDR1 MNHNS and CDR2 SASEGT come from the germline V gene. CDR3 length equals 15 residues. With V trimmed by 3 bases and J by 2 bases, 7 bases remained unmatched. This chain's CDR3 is CASSDKAGTAYEQYF. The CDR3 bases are TGTGCCAGCAGTGATAAAGCTGGGACAGCCTACGAGCAGTACTTC.

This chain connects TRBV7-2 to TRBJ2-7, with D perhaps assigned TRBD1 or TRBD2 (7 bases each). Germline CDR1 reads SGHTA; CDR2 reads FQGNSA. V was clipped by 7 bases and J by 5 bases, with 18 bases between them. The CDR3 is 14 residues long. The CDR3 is CASTTQRDSHEQYF. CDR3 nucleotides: TGTGCCAGCACCACCCAGCGGGACAGCCACGAGCAGTACTTC.

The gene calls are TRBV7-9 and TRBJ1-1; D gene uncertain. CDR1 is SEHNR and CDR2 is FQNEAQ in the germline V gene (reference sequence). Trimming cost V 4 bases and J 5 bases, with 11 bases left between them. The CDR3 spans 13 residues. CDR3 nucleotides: TGTGCCAGCAGCTCCTCTATTGTGACTGAAGCTTTCTTT. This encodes CASSSSIVTEAFF.

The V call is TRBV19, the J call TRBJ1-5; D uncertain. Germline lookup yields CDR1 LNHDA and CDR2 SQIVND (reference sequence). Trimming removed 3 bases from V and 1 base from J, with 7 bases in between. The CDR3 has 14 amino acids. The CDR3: CASSMGGSNQPQHF. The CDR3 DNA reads TGTGCCAGTAGTATGGGAGGGAGCAATCAGCCCCAGCATTTT.

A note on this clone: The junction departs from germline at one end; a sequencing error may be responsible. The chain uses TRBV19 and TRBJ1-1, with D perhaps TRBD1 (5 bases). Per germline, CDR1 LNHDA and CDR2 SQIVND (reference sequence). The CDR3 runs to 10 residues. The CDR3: CASGEKGPKF. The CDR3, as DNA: TGTGCCAGCGGGGAAAAGGGGCCTAAGTTT.